One sample yielded the 30 T cell receptor beta chains listed below, sequenced in a study of T-cell reconstitution after alpha-beta-depleted transplantation in children. Unique molecular identifiers were incorporated during preparation of the TCRbeta library. From the PCR reads, TCRdb called clonotypes with MiXCR, one entry per CDR3 protein. The top ten clones hold approximately 5% of a sample with approximately 400,000 distinct CDR3 sequences, around 9.9% of them seen once. The sample was PBMCs from the stem cell graft donor, taken from the stem cell graft. The receptors stem from a human donor who donated a stem cell graft to a child with acute myeloid leukemia.

A remark on this clonotype: Mismatch with germline at one junction end may stem from a read error. This chain links TRBV7-7 with TRBJ2-5; 7 positions match TRBD2. This CDR3 is 12 amino acids long. CDR1 and CDR2 (germline): SSHAT, FNYEAQ (reference sequence). The CDR3 sequence is CASSSKRGTQYF. The CDR3 coding sequence is TGTGCTAGCAGCTCTAAGCGGGGGACCCAGTACTTC.

V and J are TRBV18 and TRBJ2-1; 8 bases line up with TRBD1. The germline gives CDR1 KGHSH, CDR2 LQKENI. V dropped 3 bases and J dropped 16; count of bases not matched to a gene: 11. CDR3 length equals 13 residues. The CDR3 DNA sequence: TGTGCCAGCTCACCGACGGGACAGGACTCGCAATTCTTC. Translating gives CASSPTGQDSQFF.

This clonotype was counted ten times or more. The chain couples TRBV7-2 to TRBJ2-5; D unresolved. CDR1 is SGHTA, CDR2 FQGNSA, per germline. The CDR3 covers 13 residues. Trimming removed 4 bases from V and 4 bases from J, with 10 bases in between. This CDR3 reads CASSSRWGETQYF. The DNA for the CDR3 is TGTGCCAGCAGCTCAAGGTGGGGAGAGACCCAGTACTTC.

The genes are TRBV4-1 and TRBJ1-5; D gene unclear. The germline CDR1 and CDR2 sequences are MGHRA and YSYEKL. The CDR3 loop spans 15 amino acids. The V end was cut by 0 bases, the J end by 1 base, with 7 bases between. As DNA, the CDR3 is TGCGCCAGCAGCCAAGATTGGCAAAGCAATCAGCCCCAGCATTTT. It encodes CASSQDWQSNQPQHF.

This clonotype has more than one count but fewer than ten. The chain has TRBV11-2 and TRBJ2-7, with 12 positions matching TRBD2. V was pared by 5 bases and J by 2 bases, with 4 bases of the junction left unmatched. This CDR3 is built from 15 residues. Germline V gene data show CDR1 as SGHAT and CDR2 as FQNNGV. The CDR3: CASSRTSGGTYEQYV. The CDR3 nucleotides are TGTGCCAGCAGCCGAACTAGCGGGGGGACCTACGAGCAGTACGTC.

This clonotype was seen many times. The V gene is TRBV6-1, the J gene TRBJ2-5; 11 bases line up with TRBD2. V shed 6 bases, J shed 3 bases, and the junction held 6 bases outside the gene matches. Per germline, CDR1 MNHNS and CDR2 SASEGT. The CDR3 covers 15 residues. The CDR3 is CASRPGTSGKETQYF. The CDR3 region has the DNA TGTGCCAGCAGGCCCGGGACTAGCGGTAAAGAGACCCAGTACTTC.

This clonotype has only a few counts. This chain uses TRBV5-4 with TRBJ2-4; unclear D gene. Germline V gene lookup returns CDR1 SGHNT and CDR2 YYREEE (reference sequence). The CDR3 runs to 14 residues. The ends were cut back, 0 bases at V and 7 bases at J, with 11 bases in the middle. Written as DNA, the CDR3 is TGTGCCAGCAGCTTGGGGGGTCAGGTGAACATTCAGTACTTC. Amino acid sequence: CASSLGGQVNIQYF.

The rearrangement joins TRBV5-1 to TRBJ2-5; 9 bases align to TRBD2. The CDR3 length is 16 residues. V trimming: 1 base; J trimming: 5 bases; junction bases outside the gene matches: 9. CDR1 SGHRS and CDR2 YFSETQ come from the germline V gene. In nucleotides, the CDR3 is TGCGCCAGCAGCTTGAGGGCTAGCGGGATGGGTGAGACCCAGTACTTC. This gives the protein CASSLRASGMGETQYF.

This clonotype was picked up a small number of times. The chain uses TRBV5-1 and TRBJ2-3, with D maybe TRBD1 (6 bases). Trimming left V 3 bases short and J 1 base short, with 12 bases between. Per germline, CDR1 SGHRS and CDR2 YFSETQ. The CDR3 covers 15 residues. The CDR3 DNA follows: TGCGCCAGCAGCTCAGGGGTATTTGGCACAGATACGCAGTATTTT. Its translation is CASSSGVFGTDTQYF.

This chain's CDR3 is CASSMDRAYTF. In nucleotides, the CDR3 is TGTGCCAGCAGCATGGACAGGGCCTACACCTTC. J is TRBJ1-2 and V is TRBV11-2, with 8 bases aligning to TRBD1. Per germline, CDR1 SGHAT and CDR2 FQNNGV. The CDR3 has 11 residues. V was clipped by 5 bases and J by 10 bases; unmatched bases: 3.

This clonotype came up many times. J is TRBJ1-2 and V is TRBV5-1, with 7 bases identical to TRBD1. The CDR3 is 14 amino acids. CDR1 is SGHRS, CDR2 YFSETQ, per germline. V trimming: 1 base; J trimming: 6 bases; junction bases outside the gene matches: 6. This CDR3 reads CASSLRGGADGYTF. DNA of the CDR3: TGCGCCAGCAGCTTGAGAGGGGGCGCGGATGGCTACACCTTC.

This clonotype was recorded many times. The chain joins TRBV4-1 to TRBJ2-4; D may be TRBD1 (5 bases). CDR3 length: 11 amino acids. The ends were cut back, 5 bases at V and 15 bases at J, with 14 bases in the middle. Looked up from germline, CDR1 is MGHRA and CDR2 is YSYEKL. This CDR3 is CASSEGRTRYF. The CDR3, as DNA: TGCGCCAGCAGCGAAGGAAGGACACGGTACTTC.

The sample holds a few counts of this clonotype. This CDR3 reads CAITRDSYEQYF. DNA for the CDR3: TGTGCCATCACCCGGGACTCCTACGAGCAGTACTTC. The V call is TRBV10-3, the J call TRBJ2-7; weak D call: TRBD2 (5 bases). V shed 7 bases and J shed 0 bases, with 7 bases lying between them. This CDR3 region has 12 residues. CDR1 is ENHRY, CDR2 SYGVKD, per germline.

The chain is built from TRBV9 and TRBJ2-3; TRBD2 aligns across 13 bases. The V gene end was trimmed by 4 bases and the J gene end by 0 bases; junction bases not matched to a gene: 8. Germline CDR1 reads SGDLS; CDR2 reads YYNGEE. The CDR3 is made up of 18 amino acids. The CDR3 is CASSTRGLAGASTDTQYF. The CDR3 DNA reads as TGTGCCAGCAGCACTCGAGGACTAGCGGGGGCCAGCACAGATACGCAGTATTTT.

This clonotype came up a few times. The V call is TRBV18, the J call TRBJ2-5, with 8 bases fitting TRBD1. V shed 5 bases, J shed 5 bases, and the junction held 13 bases outside the gene matches. The germline V gene encodes CDR1 KGHSH and CDR2 LQKENI. The length of the CDR3 is 16 residues. The CDR3 loop is CASSNRTGGRLETQYF. The DNA for the CDR3 is TGTGCCAGCTCAAATCGAACAGGGGGTCGCCTTGAGACCCAGTACTTC.

J is TRBJ2-1 and V is TRBV20-1; TRBD1 aligns across 9 bases. Germline V lookup: CDR1 DFQATT, CDR2 SNEGSKA (reference sequence). V lost 1 base, J lost 6 bases, and 7 bases stayed unmatched. The length of the CDR3 is 15 residues. CDR3 region: CSARGDRGSGNEQFF. Here the CDR3 DNA reads TGCAGTGCTAGAGGCGACAGGGGGAGCGGCAATGAGCAGTTCTTC.

This clonotype was picked up a small number of times. V and J are TRBV29-1 and TRBJ1-2; 7 bases are a match to TRBD1. This CDR3 has 14 residues. After removal of 1 base from V and 4 bases from J, the junction contained 6 bases not matched to a gene. Germline V lookup: CDR1 SQVTM, CDR2 ANQGSEA. The CDR3 loop is CSVEAVGQSYGYTF. CDR3 DNA sequence: TGCAGCGTTGAAGCGGTGGGACAGTCCTATGGCTACACCTTC.

CDR3 amino acids: CSASPSGGSQETQYF. The CDR3 region has the DNA TGCAGTGCTAGTCCTAGCGGGGGGTCGCAAGAGACCCAGTACTTC. The chain links TRBV20-1 to TRBJ2-5; the match to TRBD2 covers 11 bases. The germline V gene has CDR1 DFQATT and CDR2 SNEGSKA (reference sequence). CDR3 length: 15 residues. Losses at the gene ends were 3 bases for V and 2 bases for J; bases not matched to a gene: 5.

As DNA, the CDR3 is TGTGCCAGCAGCTTGGGACAGAGGACTTCACCCCTCCACTTT. It specifies CASSLGQRTSPLHF. V and J are TRBV5-6 and TRBJ1-6, with D perhaps matching TRBD1 (5 bases). V lost 0 bases and J lost 9, with 10 bases in between. The CDR3 is 14 residues long. Per germline, CDR1 SGHDT and CDR2 YYEEEE.

This clonotype was seen more than once but under ten times. The gene calls are TRBV20-1 and TRBJ2-4; D tentatively fits TRBD1 or TRBD2 (5 bases each). The CDR3 contains 13 residues. The germline V gene encodes CDR1 DFQATT and CDR2 SNEGSKA (reference sequence). Trimming pared 3 bases from V and 4 bases from J, leaving 10 bases between. For the CDR3, the DNA is TGCAGTGCTAGGGAGGACACTAAAAACATTCAGTACTTC. Its protein is CSAREDTKNIQYF.

This clonotype was seen repeatedly, ten times or more. This chain links TRBV29-1 with TRBJ2-2; D might be TRBD1 (6 bases). CDR3 length: 15 amino acids. Trimming pared 4 bases from V and 2 bases from J, leaving 14 bases between. Germline V gives CDR1 SQVTM, CDR2 ANQGSEA. The CDR3 DNA sequence: TGCAGCGTTGGCCACTCGGGACACAACACCGGGGAGCTGTTTTTT. Encoded protein: CSVGHSGHNTGELFF.

This clonotype has just a few counts. This chain uses TRBV12-3 or TRBV12-4 with TRBJ1-1; D call uncertain. V dropped 3 bases and J dropped 1 base, with 6 bases sitting between them. This CDR3 has 13 amino acids. This CDR3 reads CASSFQRNTEAFF. Written as DNA, the CDR3 is TGTGCCAGCAGTTTTCAGAGGAACACTGAAGCTTTCTTT.

This clonotype was recorded a few times. The chain has TRBV5-1 and TRBJ2-5; D assignment may be TRBD1 or TRBD2 (5 bases each). Per the germline V gene, CDR1 is SGHRS and CDR2 is YFSETQ. The CDR3 totals 16 residues. V dropped 5 bases and J dropped 2 bases, with 19 bases sitting between them. The CDR3 DNA reads TGCGCCAGCAGTTTGATCCCCGGGACCAGTCAAGAGACCCAGTACTTC. Amino acid sequence: CASSLIPGTSQETQYF.

The chain recombines TRBV5-5 with TRBJ2-5, with D unresolved. The CDR3 runs to 14 residues. V was trimmed by 4 bases and J by 1 base, leaving 11 bases between them. In germline, CDR1 is SGHKS, CDR2 YYEKEE (reference sequence). As DNA, the CDR3 is TGTGCCAGCAGCCCATTAGCTATCCAAGAGACCCAGTACTTC. Amino acid sequence: CASSPLAIQETQYF.

The chain has TRBV19 and TRBJ1-6; 8 bases are shared with TRBD1. There are 15 residues in the CDR3. Trimming took 10 bases from V and 2 from J; bases not matched to a gene: 7. Germline V gene sequence: CDR1 LNHDA, CDR2 SQIVND (reference sequence). The CDR3 here is CATGQGDAYNSPLHF. CDR3 bases: TGTGCCACCGGACAGGGTGATGCCTATAATTCACCCCTCCACTTT. The full variable domain, in which reference TRBV19 and TRBJ1-6 provide the parts outside the CDR3, is DGGITQSPKYLFRKEGQNVTLSCEQNLNHDAMYWYRQDPGQGLRLIYYSQIVNDFQKGDIAEGYSVSREKKESFPLTVTSAQKNPTAFYLCATGQGDAYNSPLHFGNGTRLTVT.

With regard to this clonotype: An end of the junction does not agree with germline; a read error may underlie this. V is TRBV20-1 and J is TRBJ2-5; 11 bases line up with TRBD2. The CDR3 length is 17 residues. Germline CDR1 reads DFQATT; CDR2 reads SNEGSKA (reference sequence). The CDR3 DNA sequence: TGCTGTGCTAGAGATTGGGGTAGCGGGAGGGCCGGTGAGACCCAGTACTTC. Protein sequence: CCARDWGSGRAGETQYF.

Only a few counts were recorded for this clonotype. The chain joins TRBV20-1 to TRBJ1-2, with a weak D call TRBD1 (5 bases). V lost 3 bases and J lost 2, with 13 bases in between. Germline-derived CDR1 and CDR2 are DFQATT and SNEGSKA (reference sequence). This CDR3 is 14 amino acids long. The CDR3 here is CSARGVGTNYGYTF. CDR3 nucleotides: TGCAGTGCTAGGGGGGTGGGGACGAACTATGGCTACACCTTC.

The chain recombines TRBV6-1 with TRBJ2-3; TRBD2 matches 7 bases. The V gene end was trimmed by 4 bases and the J gene end by 3 bases; junction bases not matched to a gene: 7. There are 15 residues in the CDR3. In germline, CDR1 is MNHNS, CDR2 SASEGT. For the CDR3, the DNA is TGTGCCAGCAGTGGATCTCCAGCGGGGACAGATACGCAGTATTTT. Protein product: CASSGSPAGTDTQYF.

This clonotype showed up just a few times. The chain links TRBV20-1 to TRBJ1-6, with D perhaps matching TRBD1 (6 bases). Germline CDR1 is DFQATT and CDR2 is SNEGSKA (reference sequence). With 3 bases removed from V and 4 bases from J, the gap between germline ends came to 10 bases. This CDR3 contains 14 residues. As DNA, the CDR3 is TGCAGTGCTAGGGTAGGACAGTATAATTCACCCCTCCACTTT. As protein: CSARVGQYNSPLHF.

This clonotype was observed a few times. V gene TRBV15 combines with J gene TRBJ2-2; TRBD2 might be the D (5 bases). CDR1 and CDR2 from the germline V gene are LNHNV and YYDKDF (reference sequence). The CDR3 loop spans 15 amino acids. V dropped 1 base and J dropped 4 bases, with 10 bases sitting between them. CDR3 sequence (DNA): TGTGCCACCAGCAGAGCCAGCGCGGGCACCGGGGAGCTGTTTTTT. This sequence encodes CATSRASAGTGELFF.